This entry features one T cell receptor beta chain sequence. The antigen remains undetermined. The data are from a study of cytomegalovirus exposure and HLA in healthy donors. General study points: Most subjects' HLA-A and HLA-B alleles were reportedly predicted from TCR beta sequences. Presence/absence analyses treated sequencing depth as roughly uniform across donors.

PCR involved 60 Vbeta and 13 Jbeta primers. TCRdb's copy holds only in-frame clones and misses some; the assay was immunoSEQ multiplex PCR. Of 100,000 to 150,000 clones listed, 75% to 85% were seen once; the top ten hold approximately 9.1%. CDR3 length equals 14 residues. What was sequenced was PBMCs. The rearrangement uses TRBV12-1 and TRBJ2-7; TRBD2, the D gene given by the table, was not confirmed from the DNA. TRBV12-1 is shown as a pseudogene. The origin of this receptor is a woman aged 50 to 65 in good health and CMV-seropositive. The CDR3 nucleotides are TGTGCCAGTTTACAGAGCGGGAGACCTACAGAGCAGTACTTC. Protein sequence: CASLQSGRPTEQYF.